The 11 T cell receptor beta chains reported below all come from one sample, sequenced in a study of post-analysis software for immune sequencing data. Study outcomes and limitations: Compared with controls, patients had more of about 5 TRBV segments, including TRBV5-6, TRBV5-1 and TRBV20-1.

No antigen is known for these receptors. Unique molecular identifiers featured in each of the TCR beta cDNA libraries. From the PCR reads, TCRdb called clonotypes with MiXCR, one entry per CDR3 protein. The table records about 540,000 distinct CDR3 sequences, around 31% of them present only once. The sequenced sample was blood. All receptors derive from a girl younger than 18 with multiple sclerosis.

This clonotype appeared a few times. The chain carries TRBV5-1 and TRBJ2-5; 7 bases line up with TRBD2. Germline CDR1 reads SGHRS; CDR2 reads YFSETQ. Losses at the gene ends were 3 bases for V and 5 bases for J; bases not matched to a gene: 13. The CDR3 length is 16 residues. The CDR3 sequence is CASSSAGLSGIETQYF. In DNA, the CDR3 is TGCGCCAGCAGCTCGGCTGGTTTAAGCGGGATTGAGACCCAGTACTTC. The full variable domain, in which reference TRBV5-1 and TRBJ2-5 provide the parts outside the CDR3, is KAGVTQTPRYLIKTRGQQVTLSCSPISGHRSVSWYQQTPGQGLQFLFEYFSETQRNKGNFPGRFSGRQFSNSRSEMNVSTLELGDSALYLCASSSAGLSGIETQYFGPGTRLLVL.

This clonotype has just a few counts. Here the CDR3 reads CASNYHPAEQFF. DNA of the CDR3: TGTGCCAGCAACTATCATCCGGCCGAGCAGTTCTTC. This sequence joins TRBV11-2 and TRBJ2-1; D unclear. In germline, CDR1 is SGHAT, CDR2 FQNNGV. The CDR3 loop spans 12 amino acids. V was trimmed by 7 bases and J by 10 bases, leaving 14 bases between them. Combining the CDR3 with reference TRBV11-2 and TRBJ2-1 gives the whole variable domain EAGVAQSPRYKIIEKRQSVAFWCNPISGHATLYWYQQILGQGPKLLIQFQNNGVVDDSQLPKDRFSAERLKGVDSTLKIQPAKLEDSAVYLCASNYHPAEQFFGPGTRLTVL.

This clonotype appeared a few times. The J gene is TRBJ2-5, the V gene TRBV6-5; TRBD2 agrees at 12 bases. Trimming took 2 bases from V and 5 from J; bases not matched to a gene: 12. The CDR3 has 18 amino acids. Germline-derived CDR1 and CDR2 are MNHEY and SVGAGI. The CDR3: CASSYEGLAGGMMETQYF. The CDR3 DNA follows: TGTGCCAGCAGTTACGAGGGGCTAGCGGGGGGGATGATGGAGACCCAGTACTTC.

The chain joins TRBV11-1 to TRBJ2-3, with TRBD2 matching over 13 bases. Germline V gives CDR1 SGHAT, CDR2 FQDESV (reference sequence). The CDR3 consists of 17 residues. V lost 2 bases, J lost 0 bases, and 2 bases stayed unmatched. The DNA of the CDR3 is TGTGCCAGCAGCTTACCGACTAGCGGGGGGAGCACAGATACGCAGTATTTT. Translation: CASSLPTSGGSTDTQYF. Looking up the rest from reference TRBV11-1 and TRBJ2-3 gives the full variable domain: EAEVAQSPRYKITEKSQAVAFWCDPISGHATLYWYRQILGQGPELLVQFQDESVVDDSQLPKDRFSAERLKGVDSTLKIQPAELGDSAMYLCASSLPTSGGSTDTQYFGPGTRLTVL.

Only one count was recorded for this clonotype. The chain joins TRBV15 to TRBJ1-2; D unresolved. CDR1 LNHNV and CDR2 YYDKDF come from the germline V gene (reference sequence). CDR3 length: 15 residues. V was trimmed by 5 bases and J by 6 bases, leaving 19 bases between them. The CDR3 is CATSSPAAAEDGYTF. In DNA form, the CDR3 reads TGTGCCACCAGCTCCCCCGCGGCAGCGGAGGATGGCTACACCTTC. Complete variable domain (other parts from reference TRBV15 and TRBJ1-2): DAMVIQNPRYQVTQFGKPVTLSCSQTLNHNVMYWYQQKSSQAPKLLFHYYDKDFNNEADTPDNFQSRRPNTSFCFLDIRSPGLGDTAMYLCATSSPAAAEDGYTFGSGTRLTVV.

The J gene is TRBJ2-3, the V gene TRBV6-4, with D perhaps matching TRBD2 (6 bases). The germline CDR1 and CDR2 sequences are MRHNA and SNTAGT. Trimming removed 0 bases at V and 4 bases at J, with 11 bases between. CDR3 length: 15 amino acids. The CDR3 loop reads CASSDSGGSADTQYF. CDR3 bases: TGTGCCAGCAGTGACTCAGGAGGGAGTGCAGATACGCAGTATTTT.

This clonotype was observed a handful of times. CDR3 DNA: TGTGCCAGCAACCTAGGGGGGCGGACCGGGGAGCTGTTTTTT. Amino acids: CASNLGGRTGELFF. The rearrangement uses TRBV12-3 or TRBV12-4 and TRBJ2-2; D possibly matches TRBD1 or TRBD2 (6 bases each). The CDR3 has 14 amino acids. V lost 7 bases and J lost 5, with 14 bases in between.

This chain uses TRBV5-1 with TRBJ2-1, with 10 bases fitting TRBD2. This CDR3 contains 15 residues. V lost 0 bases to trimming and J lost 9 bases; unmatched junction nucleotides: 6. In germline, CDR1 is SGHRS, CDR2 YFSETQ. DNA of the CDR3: TGCGCCAGCAGCTTGGAGCCGGGACTAGCGTTTGAGCAGTTCTTC. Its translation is CASSLEPGLAFEQFF. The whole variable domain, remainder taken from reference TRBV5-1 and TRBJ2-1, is KAGVTQTPRYLIKTRGQQVTLSCSPISGHRSVSWYQQTPGQGLQFLFEYFSETQRNKGNFPGRFSGRQFSNSRSEMNVSTLELGDSALYLCASSLEPGLAFEQFFGPGTRLTVL.

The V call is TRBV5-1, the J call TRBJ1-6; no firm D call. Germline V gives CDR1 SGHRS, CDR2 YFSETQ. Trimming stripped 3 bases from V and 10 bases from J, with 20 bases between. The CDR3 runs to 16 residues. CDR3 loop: CASSSGTDVLSSPLHF. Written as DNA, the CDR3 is TGCGCCAGCAGCTCAGGAACCGACGTCCTCTCCTCACCCCTCCACTTT.

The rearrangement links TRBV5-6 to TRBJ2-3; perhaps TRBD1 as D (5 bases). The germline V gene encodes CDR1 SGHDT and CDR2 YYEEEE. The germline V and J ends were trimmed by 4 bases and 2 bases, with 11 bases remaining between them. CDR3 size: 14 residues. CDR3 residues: CASSRGRDTDTQYF. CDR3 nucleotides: TGTGCCAGCAGCAGGGGCAGGGACACAGATACGCAGTATTTT.

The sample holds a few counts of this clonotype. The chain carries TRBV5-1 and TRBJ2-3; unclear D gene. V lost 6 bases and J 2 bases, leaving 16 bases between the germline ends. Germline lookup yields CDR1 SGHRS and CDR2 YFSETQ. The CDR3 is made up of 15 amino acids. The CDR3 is CASTTGRTDTDTQYF. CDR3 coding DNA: TGCGCCAGCACAACTGGGCGGACCGACACAGATACGCAGTATTTT. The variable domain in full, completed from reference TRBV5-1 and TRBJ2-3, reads KAGVTQTPRYLIKTRGQQVTLSCSPISGHRSVSWYQQTPGQGLQFLFEYFSETQRNKGNFPGRFSGRQFSNSRSEMNVSTLELGDSALYLCASTTGRTDTDTQYFGPGTRLTVL.